The clone carrying this T cell receptor beta chain was counted only a few times. These data belong to a study of blood T cell repertoires in COVID-19. Study details: Acute-phase and convalescent COVID-19 samples originated in the United States, Italy and Spain. PBMCs, B-cell-depleted T cells, or T cells provided the cDNA or gDNA that made up the material.

Generated by immunoSEQ multiplex PCR, the TCRdb table keeps only in-frame clones and is missing some. The sample contains some 250,000 clones, 65% to 85% of which appear only once. The CDR3 is 13 residues long. CDR1 and CDR2 from the germline V gene are MNHEY and SVGAGI. Trimming pared 2 bases from V and 0 bases from J, leaving 4 bases between. The specimen was peripheral blood. The J gene is TRBJ1-1, the V gene TRBV6-5; D unresolved. The TCR comes from a man in his fifties or sixties with active or convalescent COVID-19. The DNA for the CDR3 is TGTGCCAGCAGTTACAGCATGAACACTGAAGCTTTCTTT. Residues: CASSYSMNTEAFF.